This is a list of T cell receptor beta chains from one sample in a study of neurological immune-mediated disorders. TCRdb itself ran the 5' RACE reads through MiXCR, one entry per CDR3 protein. This sample has fewer than 45,000 distinct CDR3 sequences, with nearly 7.5% found just once. Sequencing was performed on PBMCs. The source is a woman aged 40 to 55 in good health. Both conserved end residues are part of each CDR3. D genes are given only for firm matches. The listing skips clone size in some rows; elsewhere it reads once, few, many or a size class.

CDR3 length	V gene	D gene	clone size	J gene	CDR3 DNA	CDR3 protein
14	TRBV12-3/TRBV12-4	-	many	TRBJ1-1	TGTGCCAGCAGAGTCAGGGTAGGGGACACTGAAGCTTTCTTT	CASRVRVGDTEAFF
15	TRBV20-1	-	many	TRBJ2-3	TGCAGTGCGGACCCTCGGGGGTCATACACAGATACGCAGTATTTT	CSADPRGSYTDTQYF
13	TRBV29-1	-	many	TRBJ2-1	TGCAGCGTTGACGGAGGACGGTACAATGAGCAGTTCTTC	CSVDGGRYNEQFF
14	TRBV6-5	-	many	TRBJ1-1	TGTGCCAGCAGTTACACAGCGGGGGGGACTGAAGCTTTCTTT	CASSYTAGGTEAFF
13	TRBV2	-	-	TRBJ1-3	TGTGCCACTATAGTTGACTCTGGAAACATCATATATTTT	CATIVDSGNIIYF
16	TRBV9	TRBD2	many	TRBJ2-1	TGTGCCAGCAGCGTAGTCGGGGGGGGGTTCTACAATGAGCAGTTCTTC	CASSVVGGGFYNEQFF
15	TRBV5-1	TRBD2	many	TRBJ2-1	TGCGCCAGCAGCTTGGGGGGGGGAGGGTACAATGAGCAGTTCTTC	CASSLGGGGYNEQFF
15	TRBV3-1	-	many	TRBJ2-1	TGTGCCAGCAGCCAAGATCAGGGGAACGACAATGAGCAGTTCTTC	CASSQDQGNDNEQFF
14	TRBV18	-	many	TRBJ1-6	TGTGCCAGCTCACCTGGGGGCCTGGGGTCACCCCTCCACTTT	CASSPGGLGSPLHF
16	TRBV5-1	-	many	TRBJ2-1	TGCGCCAGCAGCTTGGCCCGGGGGGCGAACTACAATGAGCAGTTCTTC	CASSLARGANYNEQFF
15	TRBV3-1	-	many	TRBJ1-1	TGTGCCAGCAGCCACGCCGGTGCAGGACACACTGAAGCTTTCTTT	CASSHAGAGHTEAFF
15	TRBV2	TRBD1	-	TRBJ1-1	TGTGCCAGCAGTGAGTGGGGACAGCAGAACACTGAAGCTTTCTTT	CASSEWGQQNTEAFF
15	TRBV7-9	TRBD2	few	TRBJ2-5	TGTGCCAGCAGCCCTCCGGGGGGGGGACAAGAGACCCAGTACTTC	CASSPPGGGQETQYF
11	TRBV6-5	TRBD1	many	TRBJ1-2	TGTGCCAGCAGTTCAGGGGGCGGCTACACCTTC	CASSSGGGYTF
13	TRBV28	TRBD1	many	TRBJ1-4	TGTGCCAGCGGGGGACAGGGGGTTGAAAAACTGTTTTTT	CASGGQGVEKLFF
14	TRBV10-3	-	many	TRBJ1-1	TGTGCCACACAAAGACAGGAACAGAACACTGAAGCTTTCTTT	CATQRQEQNTEAFF
13	TRBV12-3/TRBV12-4	-	many	TRBJ1-5	TGTGCCAGCAGTTTAGCGCTAAGTCAGCCCCAGCATTTT	CASSLALSQPQHF
16	TRBV9	-	many	TRBJ2-3	TGTGCCAGCAGCGCCCCCACTAGAGCCGGCACAGATACGCAGTATTTT	CASSAPTRAGTDTQYF
14	TRBV6-5	-	many	TRBJ2-3	TGTGCCAGCAGTTACTCGACGCTTGGGGATACGCAGTATTTT	CASSYSTLGDTQYF
14	TRBV19	-	many	TRBJ2-2	TGTGCCAGTTTCTCCAGGGGGAACACCGGGGAGCTGTTTTTT	CASFSRGNTGELFF
13	TRBV20-1	TRBD2	many	TRBJ2-1	TGCAGTGCGAGTCTAGCGGGAGCCAATGAGCAGTTCTTC	CSASLAGANEQFF
14	TRBV5-1	-	many	TRBJ2-1	TGCGCCAGCAGCGAACAGGGAGGGGGCAATGAGCAGTTCTTC	CASSEQGGGNEQFF
15	TRBV3-1	-	many	TRBJ1-2	TGTGCCAGCAGCCGATCCGGGGGAGACTCCTATGGCTACACCTTC	CASSRSGGDSYGYTF
12	TRBV7-9	-	many	TRBJ1-5	TGTGCCAGCAGCTTCGCAAATCAGCCCCAGCATTTT	CASSFANQPQHF
16	TRBV4-2	TRBD2	many	TRBJ2-3	TGTGCCAGCAGCCAAGACCCAAGCGGGGCGGGAGATACGCAGTATTTT	CASSQDPSGAGDTQYF